This entry concerns a single T cell receptor beta chain. This entry belongs to a study of blood T cell repertoires in COVID-19. Study summary: Donors in the United States, Italy and Spain gave samples during acute or convalescent COVID-19. Nucleic acid was either cDNA or gDNA, and it came from T cells, B-cell-depleted T cells, or PBMCs.

Methods used by the authors: From reference gene primer amplification, estimates of nucleated cell counts were derived. TCRdb keeps only in-frame clones here, not all; method: immunoSEQ multiplex PCR. The V and J calls and the clone size are those of that table, but D and trimming were determined from the DNA. The table has under 400,000 clones, approximately 86% seen once. Participants' reported clinical history set cohort assignment. V dropped 2 bases and J dropped 3 bases, with 11 bases sitting between them. CDR1 is MNHEY and CDR2 is SVGAGI in the germline V gene. CDR3 length: 15 residues. The V call is TRBV6-5, the J call TRBJ2-1; TRBD2 is a possible D gene (6 bases). This clonotype was obtained from a woman between 40 and 55 years old with acute COVID-19. Sequenced: PBMCs or T cells enriched from blood (not recorded which). CDR3 sequence: CASSYRTTNYNEQFF. The CDR3 nucleotides are TGTGCCAGCAGTTACAGGACTACGAACTACAATGAGCAGTTCTTC.